These T cell receptor beta chains were read from a single sample in a study of shared clonotypes between healthy human individuals. Libraries were prepared by immunoSEQ multiplex PCR; TCRdb keeps only in-frame clonotypes and omits some of them. This sample carries more than 600,000 clones, approximately 90% of them seen once, and the ten largest clones take about 24%. Sample: naive CD8+ T cells sorted from blood. These receptor sequences come from a man younger than 40 in good health. Both conserved end residues are part of each CDR3. The D gene is left open where the match is weak. Only some rows state a clone size, as once, few, many or a class for expanded clones.

CDR3aa	CDR3nt	v_gene	j_gene	d_gene	abundance
CASSLAGSSTYEQYF	TGTGCCAGCAGCTTAGCCGGGAGCTCTACCTACGAGCAGTACTTC	TRBV7-6	TRBJ2-7	-	once
CASTPSGRNTGELFF	TGTGCCAGCACCCCTAGCGGGAGAAACACCGGGGAGCTGTTTTTT	TRBV28	TRBJ2-2	TRBD2	few
CASSYGQGAFGEQFF	TGTGCCAGCAGTTACGGGCAGGGGGCGTTTGGTGAGCAGTTCTTC	TRBV6-5	TRBJ2-1	TRBD1	-
CASSLGPSGQPQHF	TGTGCCAGCAGCTTAGGACCGTCCGGTCAGCCCCAGCATTTT	TRBV11-3	TRBJ1-5	-	-
CASSRLGAYEQYF	TGTGCCAGCAGTCGACTCGGGGCCTACGAGCAGTACTTC	TRBV27	TRBJ2-7	-	-
CASRQAGRDRKTEAFF	TGTGCCAGCAGGCAAGCCGGACGGGACCGGAAGACTGAAGCTTTCTTT	TRBV11-2	TRBJ1-1	-	-
CSVALSSGPSYEQYF	TGCAGCGTTGCTCTGTCTAGCGGGCCATCCTACGAGCAGTACTTC	TRBV29-1	TRBJ2-7	TRBD2	-
CASSQVMEGIGYSNQPQHF	TGCGCCAGCAGCCAAGTGATGGAGGGGATAGGGTATAGCAATCAGCCCCAGCATTTT	TRBV4-1	TRBJ1-5	-	-
CASKRGTSYEQYF	TGTGCCAGTAAGCGGGGTACATCCTACGAGCAGTACTTC	TRBV2	TRBJ2-7	TRBD2	-
CATSEDRGPQQPQHF	TGTGCCACCAGCGAGGACAGGGGGCCCCAGCAGCCCCAGCATTTT	TRBV15	TRBJ1-5	TRBD1	-
CASSSAGGYEQYF	TGTGCCAGCAGTTCGGCTGGGGGCTACGAGCAGTACTTC	TRBV27	TRBJ2-7	-	once
CASSLIGDGSYEQYF	TGTGCCAGCAGCTTGATTGGGGACGGATCCTACGAGCAGTACTTC	TRBV5-4	TRBJ2-7	-	-
CASSPGTSGSNNYEQYF	TGTGCCAGCAGCCCCGGGACTAGCGGGAGTAATAACTACGAGCAGTACTTC	TRBV9	TRBJ2-7	TRBD2	-
CASSVGTGGYIQYF	TGTGCCAGCAGTGTCGGGACCGGGGGTTACATTCAGTACTTC	TRBV6-5	TRBJ2-4	-	-
CASSGTGLEFFEQYF	TGTGCCAGCAGCGGGACGGGACTAGAGTTTTTCGAGCAGTACTTC	TRBV7-9	TRBJ2-7	TRBD2	-
CASSLNPTNEKLFF	TGTGCCAGCAGCCTCAATCCGACTAATGAAAAACTGTTTTTT	TRBV27	TRBJ1-4	-	once
CASGTGSYGYTF	TGTGCCAGCGGGACAGGCAGCTATGGCTACACCTTC	TRBV28	TRBJ1-2	TRBD1	few
CASVLRTIDNEQFF	TGTGCCAGCGTGTTGCGGACCATAGACAATGAGCAGTTCTTC	TRBV7-9	TRBJ2-1	-	-
CASSEAPTSGRGLYNEQFF	TGTGCCAGCAGTGAAGCCCCGACTAGCGGGCGGGGTCTCTACAATGAGCAGTTCTTC	TRBV6-1	TRBJ2-1	TRBD2	-
CASSQSSGSSYNEQFF	TGCGCCAGCAGCCAGTCTAGCGGGAGCTCCTACAATGAGCAGTTCTTC	TRBV4-3	TRBJ2-1	TRBD2	-
CASSIVQQETQYF	TGTGCCAGTAGTATCGTCCAACAAGAGACCCAGTACTTC	TRBV19	TRBJ2-5	-	-
CASSEIIEIPLSYEQYF	TGCGCCAGCAGTGAGATTATAGAGATACCTCTTTCCTACGAGCAGTACTTC	TRBV10-2	TRBJ2-7	-	-
CASMIGGLADLEQFF	TGTGCCAGCATGATTGGAGGACTAGCCGACTTAGAGCAGTTCTTC	TRBV27	TRBJ2-1	TRBD2	-
CASSEYPSTDTQYF	TGTGCCAGCAGTGAATATCCGAGCACAGATACGCAGTATTTT	TRBV6-1	TRBJ2-3	-	-
CASSQTNIYEQYF	TGTGCCAGCAGCCAGACTAATATCTACGAGCAGTACTTC	TRBV7-2	TRBJ2-7	-	-
CASSQDWGTYGYTF	TGTGCCAGCAGCCAAGATTGGGGGACCTATGGCTACACCTTC	TRBV14	TRBJ1-2	-	-
CASSSGQDEKLFF	TGTGCCAGCAGCTCGGGACAGGATGAAAAACTGTTTTTT	TRBV7-9	TRBJ1-4	TRBD1	-
CASSESRGGTEAFF	TGCGCCAGCAGTGAGTCGAGAGGGGGCACTGAAGCTTTCTTT	TRBV10-1	TRBJ1-1	-	-
CASSPLGGANTEAFF	TGTGCCAGCAGCCCCCTTGGGGGGGCGAACACTGAAGCTTTCTTT	TRBV9	TRBJ1-1	-	-
CSVEGFSGDYEQYF	TGCAGCGTTGAAGGTTTTAGCGGGGACTACGAGCAGTACTTC	TRBV29-1	TRBJ2-7	TRBD2	-
CASRHGGTEAFF	TGTGCCAGCAGACACGGCGGCACTGAAGCTTTCTTT	TRBV7-9	TRBJ1-1	-	few
CAWSVGGGLYGYTF	TGTGCCTGGAGTGTAGGCGGTGGATTATATGGCTACACCTTC	TRBV30	TRBJ1-2	-	-
CASSRLVGGAETNYGYTF	TGTGCCAGCAGTCGCCTGGTGGGTGGGGCAGAGACTAACTATGGCTACACCTTC	TRBV27	TRBJ1-2	-	-
CSVVRGPSYEQYF	TGCAGCGTTGTGCGGGGACCTTCCTACGAGCAGTACTTC	TRBV29-1	TRBJ2-7	-	-
CASSVNYEQYF	TGTGCCAGCAGCGTCAACTACGAGCAGTACTTC	TRBV7-9	TRBJ2-7	-	-
CASRIGTNTGELFF	TGTGCCAGTAGAATTGGGACCAACACCGGGGAGCTGTTTTTT	TRBV19	TRBJ2-2	-	-
CASSLSTGMNTEAFF	TGCGCCAGCAGCCTTTCGACAGGGATGAACACTGAAGCTTTCTTT	TRBV5-1	TRBJ1-1	TRBD1	-
CASSPRGGQVQESEKLFF	TGCGCCAGCAGCCCGCGGGGGGGACAGGTCCAGGAAAGTGAAAAACTGTTTTTT	TRBV5-1	TRBJ1-4	TRBD1	-
CASSQGLAGVREQFF	TGTGCCAGCAGCCAGGGACTAGCGGGAGTCCGGGAGCAGTTCTTC	TRBV7-9	TRBJ2-1	TRBD2	-
CASRGPGFGNTIYF	TGTGCCAGCAGGGGACCGGGATTCGGAAACACCATATATTTT	TRBV7-9	TRBJ1-3	-	-
CASSHDTGLREEQYF	TGCGCCAGCAGCCACGATACAGGGTTGAGGGAAGAGCAGTACTTC	TRBV4-1	TRBJ2-7	-	-
CASRSENTEAFF	TGTGCCAGCAGATCAGAGAACACTGAAGCTTTCTTT	TRBV5-4	TRBJ1-1	-	-
CASSPGLNEQFF	TGTGCCAGCAGCCCAGGGTTGAATGAGCAGTTCTTC	TRBV9	TRBJ2-1	-	-
CASSPRQGSYTGELFF	TGCGCCAGCAGCCCTAGACAGGGGTCGTACACCGGGGAGCTGTTTTTT	TRBV4-3	TRBJ2-2	TRBD1	few
CASRAPRGRAGEQFF	TGTGCCAGCAGAGCCCCCCGCGGGAGGGCCGGTGAGCAGTTCTTC	TRBV7-2	TRBJ2-1	TRBD2	-
CASSKEFSGSGTDTQYF	TGCGCCAGCAGCAAAGAGTTTAGCGGGAGCGGCACAGATACGCAGTATTTT	TRBV5-1	TRBJ2-3	TRBD2	-
CSVALTGGSAYEQYF	TGCAGCGTTGCCCTGACAGGGGGGTCGGCCTACGAGCAGTACTTC	TRBV29-1	TRBJ2-7	TRBD1	-
CASSSLTSGSYEQYF	TGTGCCAGCAGTTCCCTGACTAGCGGGAGTTACGAGCAGTACTTC	TRBV28	TRBJ2-7	TRBD2	-
CASGLGGQGRETQYF	TGTGCTAGTGGTTTGGGTGGGCAGGGTAGGGAGACCCAGTACTTC	TRBV12-5	TRBJ2-5	-	-
CASSPEITNTEAFF	TGCGCCAGCAGCCCCGAAATTACGAACACTGAAGCTTTCTTT	TRBV4-1	TRBJ1-1	-	-
CASSHGLAGGMGGFEQYF	TGCGCCAGCAGCCACGGACTAGCGGGAGGGATGGGGGGCTTCGAGCAGTACTTC	TRBV5-1	TRBJ2-7	TRBD2	-
CASSTGLAGPKNIQYF	TGTGCCAGCAGCACCGGACTAGCGGGACCCAAAAACATTCAGTACTTC	TRBV7-2	TRBJ2-4	TRBD2	-
CASSSDTEETQYF	TGTGCCAGCAGCTCGGACACCGAAGAGACCCAGTACTTC	TRBV7-9	TRBJ2-5	-	-
CASSPTPSSYNEQFF	TGTGCCAGCAGCCCCACCCCCAGCTCCTACAATGAGCAGTTCTTC	TRBV11-2	TRBJ2-1	-	-